Listed below are T cell receptor beta chains from one sample, sequenced in a study of blood T cells in healthy people across ages. TCRdb passed the 5' RACE reads through MiXCR, listing each CDR3 protein once. Among about 500,000 distinct CDR3 sequences listed, about 24% were seen once. The data were also submitted as part of a second study, on T cells of mothers and their children.

Sequenced material: blood. Source of these receptors: a boy younger than 18 in good health. The CDR3 runs from the conserved cysteine through the conserved F or W. The D gene is left open where the match is weak. Expanded clones get a size class; other rows say once, few or many, or leave the size out.

TRBJ2-7,many,16,TRBD2,TRBV11-1,TGTGCCAGCAGCTCGGGGACTAGCGGAGATCCCTACGAGCAGTACTTC,CASSSGTSGDPYEQYF
TRBJ1-1,-,15,-,TRBV7-3,TGTGCCAGCAGCTGGGATGGGGGGCGGCGGACTGAAGCTTTCTTT,CASSWDGGRRTEAFF
TRBJ2-2,-,15,-,TRBV28,TGTGCCAGCAGTTTAAGCGGCGGGCTCAGGGGGGAGCTGTTTTTT,CASSLSGGLRGELFF
TRBJ1-2,-,14,-,TRBV6-5,TGTGCCAGCAGTTCGGCGGGGGGCAATTATGGCTACACCTTC,CASSSAGGNYGYTF
TRBJ2-3,-,16,TRBD2,TRBV4-1,TGCGCCAGCAGTTTAATTAGCGGGGGGGCGTCAGATACGCAGTATTTT,CASSLISGGASDTQYF
TRBJ2-5,-,15,-,TRBV4-1,TGCGCCAGCAGCCAAACCATAGGGACGAGTGAGACCCAGTACTTC,CASSQTIGTSETQYF
TRBJ2-1,many,15,TRBD2,TRBV27,TGTGCCAGCAGTTCATTAGCGGGATCCTACAATGAGCAGTTCTTC,CASSSLAGSYNEQFF
TRBJ2-2,many,15,TRBD1,TRBV12-3/TRBV12-4,TGTGCCAGCCAGGGGGGACAGGGGTACACCGGGGAGCTGTTTTTT,CASQGGQGYTGELFF
TRBJ1-5,-,14,TRBD1,TRBV28,TGTGCCAGCAGTCCGCTGACAGGGCGTCAGCCCCAGCATTTT,CASSPLTGRQPQHF
TRBJ2-7,few,12,-,TRBV7-8,TGTGCCAGCAAGAGCCCATCGGACGAGCAGTACTTC,CASKSPSDEQYF
TRBJ2-1,-,18,-,TRBV11-2,TGTGCCAGCAGCTCACCTGCGCTACACAGCGGGCGGTACAATGAGCAGTTCTTC,CASSSPALHSGRYNEQFF
TRBJ1-2,once,14,TRBD1,TRBV12-3/TRBV12-4,TGTGCCAGCAGTTGGGGACAGGGTCCCTATGGCTGCACCTTC,CASSWGQGPYGCTF
TRBJ2-2,-,11,-,TRBV2,TGTGCCAGCGGATACAGGGGGGAGCTGTTTTTT,CASGYRGELFF
TRBJ2-7,-,16,-,TRBV7-8,TGTGCCAGCAGCTTGGATGGACAGATCGACGACCTAGGGCAGTACTTC,CASSLDGQIDDLGQYF
TRBJ2-1,few,20,TRBD2,TRBV11-2,TGTGCCAGCAGCGAACAGTGGCCTGGCGGGAGGGTGTTCGTTTTCAATGAGCAGTTCTTC,CASSEQWPGGRVFVFNEQFF
TRBJ1-6,few,15,-,TRBV28,TGTGCCAGCAGTTTGTGGACCGGAGAAAATTCACCCCTCCACTTT,CASSLWTGENSPLHF
TRBJ1-2,-,13,-,TRBV27,TGTGCCAGCAGTCACGGGAAGGACTATGGCTACACCTTC,CASSHGKDYGYTF
TRBJ2-7,-,11,-,TRBV29-1,TGCAGCGTTGTCCAACTAGACGAGCAGTACTTC,CSVVQLDEQYF
TRBJ1-5,-,13,-,TRBV12-3/TRBV12-4,TGTGCCAGCAGTTTATGGGAGGATCAGCCCCAGCATTTT,CASSLWEDQPQHF
TRBJ2-7,-,13,-,TRBV29-1,TGCAGCGTTGCTACTAGTTCCCTAGGCGAGCAGTACTTC,CSVATSSLGEQYF
TRBJ2-3,few,16,TRBD2,TRBV7-2,TGTGCCAGCAGCCCAAGGACTAGCGGGGGAGCAGATACGCAGTATTTT,CASSPRTSGGADTQYF
TRBJ2-1,-,12,-,TRBV20-1,TGCAGTGCTCCATTCCCCTTGGATGAGCAGTTCTTC,CSAPFPLDEQFF
TRBJ1-5,few,15,-,TRBV19,TGTGCCAGTAGTATAACCAGTTATAGCAATCAGCCCCAGCATTTT,CASSITSYSNQPQHF
TRBJ2-5,-,14,TRBD1,TRBV5-6,TGTGCCAGCAGCATACAGGGGGCTCAGGAGACCCAGTACTTC,CASSIQGAQETQYF
TRBJ2-3,-,15,TRBD2,TRBV7-2,TGTGCCAGCAGCTTAGAGGTAGCGGGGGCAGATACGCAGTATTTT,CASSLEVAGADTQYF
TRBJ2-4,-,16,TRBD2,TRBV5-6,TGTGCCAGCAGCCCCGGGGAGGGGAGGGCCAAAAACATTCAGTACTTC,CASSPGEGRAKNIQYF
TRBJ2-5,-,12,TRBD1,TRBV24-1,TGTGCCACCAGTGACTACAGGGGGGCGCAGTACTTC,CATSDYRGAQYF
TRBJ1-4,-,15,-,TRBV20-1,TGCAGTGCTAGAGATCAAGGCAGGGAGTATGAAAAACTGTTTTTT,CSARDQGREYEKLFF
TRBJ2-3,-,15,TRBD1,TRBV6-4,TGTGCCAGCAGTGACGGGACAGGGGCTGCAGATACGCAGTATTTT,CASSDGTGAADTQYF
TRBJ1-2,-,14,TRBD1,TRBV20-1,TGCAGTGCTAGAGACCGGGACAGGGTCTCTGGCTACACCTTC,CSARDRDRVSGYTF
TRBJ2-2,few,16,TRBD2,TRBV7-3,TGTGCCAGCAGCCGCTATTCCAGCGGGAGCGCCGGGGAGCTGTTTTTT,CASSRYSSGSAGELFF
TRBJ2-7,many,14,TRBD2,TRBV7-2,TGTGCCAGCAGTCTAGCGGGAGGGCCGGATGAGCAGTACTTC,CASSLAGGPDEQYF
TRBJ1-5,-,16,-,TRBV20-1,TGCAGTGCTAGAGATCAATCCCCGGGAGGTCATCAGCCCCAGCATTTT,CSARDQSPGGHQPQHF
TRBJ2-7,-,12,-,TRBV20-1,TGCAGTGCTTACGGAAACTCCTACGAGCAGTACTTC,CSAYGNSYEQYF
TRBJ2-5,-,12,-,TRBV5-6,TGTGCCAGCAGCTTAAAAGAAGAGACCCAGTACTTC,CASSLKEETQYF
TRBJ1-2,-,15,-,TRBV6-5,TGTGCCAGCAGTTACTCGAGGGCAGGGAGCGATGGCTACACCTTC,CASSYSRAGSDGYTF
TRBJ1-2,few,15,-,TRBV7-9,TGTGCCAGCAGCTTAGAAGTAACAGGGATCTATGGCTACACCTTC,CASSLEVTGIYGYTF